Included here is one TCR beta chain sequence, with context. Its antigen is not yet known. Base quality data are lacking; no much larger clone is found one base away. This sample stems from a study of blood T cell repertoires in COVID-19 (TCRdb year 2020). Context from the whole study: Collaborator samples came from the United States, Italy and Spain and covered acute and convalescent phases of COVID-19. The material from the prospective study consisted of cDNA or gDNA derived from T cells, B-cell-depleted T cells, or PBMCs. Deeply sampled blood TCRbeta repertoires from subjects exposed to, actively infected with, or recovered from COVID-19 were included in the dataset. The repertoires were made available in a free public database intended to serve as a resource for research on the immune response to SARS-CoV-2. The samples were drawn from two sources: the first 160 participants of the ongoing ImmuneRACE study, and about 1,300 subjects contributed by 6 global collaborators. The sample metadata nearly always contained a de-identified subject ID, COVID-19 status, age in years and sex. Where available, HLA class I and class II types were obtained from metadata supplied by the sample provider rather than from assay-based typing.

Overall results and qualifications from the work: Clinical and demographic metadata were provided uncurated, with the amount varying by source and participant.

Including the terminal cysteine and phenylalanine, the CDR3 comprises 13 residues. Just the 39-base CDR3 DNA is kept, in frame starting at base 1. V was cut back by 2 bases and J by 9 bases, leaving a gap of 13 bases between them. CDR1 MNHEY and CDR2 SVGAGI are derived from the germline V gene. The collaborating institutions used their own protocols to collect whole blood in K2EDTA tubes. For TCRbeta analysis, collaborators shipped samples as frozen whole blood, isolated PBMCs, or DNA extracted from either of those sample types. The immunoSEQ Assay, a bias-controlled multiplex PCR, was used to amplify TCRbeta CDR3 regions from genomic DNA. In the paper's pipeline: The number of nucleated cells in each sample was estimated from the amplification of reference gene primers within the assay. To quantify the absolute abundance of each unique TCRbeta CDR3 rearrangement, sequence reads were collapsed and filtered. For each sample, productive Simpson clonality was calculated by taking the square root of Simpson's diversity index across productive rearrangements. The immuneACCESS repertoire file appears here via TCRdb, limited to in-frame rearrangements. These files lack a portion of the clones; in checked studies, under half of the deficit traces to unresolved V genes, and the cause of the others is not known. V and J calls and clone size are copied from that table; D and trimming were computed from the DNA. Recorded for this sample are fewer than 80,000 clones; roughly 86% of them occurred a single time. The ten largest clonotypes hold 1% of the sample.

This sequence originates from a man between 65 and 79 years old with acute or convalescent COVID-19. The chain couples TRBV6-5 to TRBJ1-2; the D gene lacks a confident call. The sequenced sample consisted of peripheral blood. The CDR3 sequence is CASSYGQATSYTF. The base sequence is TGTGCCAGCAGTTACGGGCAGGCCACGAGCTACACCTTC.